A selection of T cell receptor beta chains follows, all from one sample in a study of identical twins. TCRdb redid the calling of the 5' RACE reads with MiXCR, one entry per CDR3 protein. The table has fewer than 500,000 distinct CDR3 sequences, roughly 13% seen once. The data were also submitted as part of a second study, on yellow fever vaccine responses in identical twins.

Sequenced sample: CD4+ T cells sorted from blood. The receptors were sampled from a young woman in good health. The CDR3 runs from the conserved cysteine through the conserved F or W. Fields, in order: D gene, clone size, V gene, J gene, CDR3 DNA, CDR3 protein. The D gene is left open where the match is weak. Size is omitted from some rows. Given values are once, few, many or a class for expanded clones.

>.|.|TRBV5-1|TRBJ1-1
TGCGCCAGCAGTCGCGAGGGAGGGTTGGCTTTCTTT
CASSREGGLAFF
>TRBD2|.|TRBV4-3|TRBJ2-1
TGCGCCAGCAGCCAGCGGCTAGCGGTACCAAATGAGCAGTTCTTC
CASSQRLAVPNEQFF
>TRBD1|.|TRBV15|TRBJ2-3
TGTGCCACCAGCTCTAGAGAGGGGGCGCCTGATACGCAGTATTTT
CATSSREGAPDTQYF
>.|.|TRBV6-1|TRBJ1-4
TGTGCCAGCAGTCCACAGGGATTTACTAATGAAAAACTGTTTTTT
CASSPQGFTNEKLFF
>.|few|TRBV9|TRBJ2-1
TGTGCCAGCAGCGTATGGGGCCAAGCTCGTGAGCAGTTCTTC
CASSVWGQAREQFF
>TRBD2|few|TRBV29-1|TRBJ2-5
TGCAGCCTACTAGCGTCGTCAGAGACCCAGTACTTC
CSLLASSETQYF
>TRBD2|many|TRBV5-1|TRBJ2-3
TGCGCCAGCAGCTTGGCACGGACTAGCGGGGAAATCACAGATACGCAGTATTTT
CASSLARTSGEITDTQYF
>.|many|TRBV12-3/TRBV12-4|TRBJ1-1
TGTGCCAGCAGTTTAACGTCGGGGGTGACTGAAGCTTTCTTT
CASSLTSGVTEAFF
>TRBD2|.|TRBV20-1|TRBJ2-1
TGCAGTGCTAGGACTAGCCATGAGCAGTTCTTC
CSARTSHEQFF
>.|many|TRBV7-2|TRBJ1-5
TGTGCCAGCAGCTTAGAAGCCGGGCCCAATCAGCCCCAGCATTTT
CASSLEAGPNQPQHF
>TRBD1|.|TRBV12-3/TRBV12-4|TRBJ2-6
TGTGCCAGCAGATGGGACAGGGCGGTTACCAACGTCCTGACTTTC
CASRWDRAVTNVLTF
>.|.|TRBV10-3|TRBJ2-3
TGTGCCATCAAGGTTGCAGATACGCAGTATTTT
CAIKVADTQYF
>.|few|TRBV7-7|TRBJ2-7
TGTGCTAGCAGCTCCGGACTACTCTCCGAGCAGTACTTC
CASSSGLLSEQYF
>TRBD1|few|TRBV10-3|TRBJ1-5
TGTGCCATCAGTTCCGGGACAGCCCAGCCCCAGCATTTT
CAISSGTAQPQHF
>.|.|TRBV5-1|TRBJ1-6
TGCGCCAGCAGCTTGGCACCCCAGGGATATAATTCACCCCTCCACTTT
CASSLAPQGYNSPLHF
>.|.|TRBV5-6|TRBJ2-1
TGTGCCAGCAGCTGGGGACGGTTTGGTAATGAGCAGTTCTTC
CASSWGRFGNEQFF
>TRBD2|few|TRBV20-1|TRBJ2-5
TGCAGTGCTCCCCGACCGGGACTAGCGGGAGAGACCCAGTACTTC
CSAPRPGLAGETQYF
>TRBD2|few|TRBV20-1|TRBJ2-3
TGCAGTGCTACCAGACTAGCGGCAACGGGCACAGATACGCAGTATTTT
CSATRLAATGTDTQYF
>.|few|TRBV7-9|TRBJ2-1
TGTGCCAGCAGCGCTAGGACCTACAATGAGCAGTTCTTC
CASSARTYNEQFF
>TRBD1|few|TRBV14|TRBJ2-3
TGTGCCAGCAGCCCATACAGGGGGCGGACAGATACGCAGTATTTT
CASSPYRGRTDTQYF
>.|few|TRBV5-1|TRBJ1-1
TGCGCCAGCAGCTCCCTCGCAGGGCGCGAGAACACTGAAGCTTTCTTT
CASSSLAGRENTEAFF
>.|.|TRBV6-1|TRBJ2-1
TGTGCCAGCTCCCCCTCATGGGGGCAGTTCTTC
CASSPSWGQFF
>TRBD1|many|TRBV12-3/TRBV12-4|TRBJ2-1
TGTGCCAGCAACCACCAGGGACAGGGTCCCAATGAGCAGTTCTTC
CASNHQGQGPNEQFF
>.|few|TRBV15|TRBJ2-7
TGTGCCACCAGCAGAGTTCGGGGAATCTACGAGCAGTACTTC
CATSRVRGIYEQYF
>.|.|TRBV7-2|TRBJ2-3
TGTGCCAGCAGCCCCGGGGGCACCCGAGGGGATACGCAGTATTTT
CASSPGGTRGDTQYF
>.|few|TRBV28|TRBJ2-6
TGTGCCAGCAGTAACTTTCGGGGAAACATTCAGGGGACTGGGGCCAACGTCCTGACTTTC
CASSNFRGNIQGTGANVLTF
>TRBD1|.|TRBV19|TRBJ2-1
TGTGCCAGTAGCCGCTCGGACAGGGGTAGCTATGAGCAGTTCTTC
CASSRSDRGSYEQFF
>.|.|TRBV5-1|TRBJ2-7
TGCGCCAGCAGCAAGAGACAGGCGGTTCCCTACGAGCAGTACTTC
CASSKRQAVPYEQYF
>.|many|TRBV15|TRBJ2-3
TGTGCCACTGTACCAACTACAGGGAGCCCTACGCAGTATTTT
CATVPTTGSPTQYF
>.|few|TRBV7-2|TRBJ2-7
TGTGCCAGCAGCGCACATCAGGGGGGGTACGAGCAGTACTTC
CASSAHQGGYEQYF
>.|.|TRBV6-1|TRBJ2-5
TGTGCCAGCAGTGAAGCGGGGGAGACCCAGTACTTC
CASSEAGETQYF
>.|.|TRBV27|TRBJ2-7
TGTGCCAGCAGTTTCCAGGGAGGCGAGCAGTACTTC
CASSFQGGEQYF
>.|few|TRBV5-1|TRBJ2-5
TGCGCCAGCAGCTTGACAGGCTCTTTAGGGGAGACCCAGTACTTC
CASSLTGSLGETQYF
>.|many|TRBV11-1|TRBJ1-4
TGTGCCAGCAGCCAGGGAATGTTGGGGAGCGGTATGGGCGAAAAACTGTTTTTT
CASSQGMLGSGMGEKLFF
>.|many|TRBV5-1|TRBJ1-6
TGCGCCAGCAGCTTGTCGACGGGGAATTCACCCCTCCACTTT
CASSLSTGNSPLHF
>TRBD2|few|TRBV4-3|TRBJ2-1
TGCGCCAGCAGCCAAGATAGGCTAGCGGGTGATAGCTCCTACAATGAGCAGTTCTTC
CASSQDRLAGDSSYNEQFF
>TRBD1|.|TRBV15|TRBJ1-1
TGTGCCACCAGCAGAGATCCGGGACAGGGACCGACATTT
CATSRDPGQGPTF